The 10 T cell receptor beta chains listed next were all sequenced from one sample in a study of CD8 T cells in ankylosing spondylitis. Broader study findings: In ankylosing spondylitis blood, a motif of several highly homologous TCR beta variants appeared characteristic.

TCRdb analysed the 5' RACE reads with MiXCR anew, one entry per CDR3 protein. The sample yields 300,000 to 400,000 distinct CDR3 sequences, around 22% seen once. These TCRs are of unknown antigen specificity. Source material: blood, either unsorted or a sorted T cell fraction (not recorded which). These receptor sequences come from a male donor with ankylosing spondylitis.

In its sample, this clonotype was seen many times. One end of the junction varies from germline; a read error may be responsible. J is TRBJ2-3 and V is TRBV5-1; weak D call: TRBD2 (5 bases). The CDR3 loop spans 13 amino acids. Germline CDR1 reads SGHRS; CDR2 reads YFSETQ. CDR3 DNA: TGTGCCAGCAGGACTGGGGGCACAGATACGCAGTATTTT. Its translation is CASRTGGTDTQYF.

This clonotype occurred a few times. The CDR3 protein is CASSYRLDATAQETQYF. As DNA, the CDR3 is TGTGCCAGCAGTTACAGGCTAGATGCTACCGCCCAAGAGACCCAGTACTTC. The gene calls are TRBV6-5 and TRBJ2-5, with D unresolved. V was trimmed by 2 bases and J by 1 base, leaving 17 bases between them. Germline CDR1 and CDR2: MNHEY and SVGAGI. The CDR3 is 17 residues long.

V is TRBV4-1 and J is TRBJ2-7, with 8 bases lining up with TRBD2. Unmatched junction bases numbered 19, after V lost 0 bases and J lost 3 bases. This CDR3 is built from 20 residues. Germline V lookup: CDR1 MGHRA, CDR2 YSYEKL. The CDR3 coding sequence is TGCGCCAGCAGCCAAGATCGTTGGGGGCTAGCGGGCCGGATGAACTACGAGCAGTACTTC. As protein: CASSQDRWGLAGRMNYEQYF.

The V call is TRBV7-2, the J call TRBJ2-7; the match to TRBD1 covers 10 bases. Germline assignment: CDR1 SGHTA and CDR2 FQGNSA. The ends lost 0 bases at V and 3 bases at J; junction bases unmatched: 2. This CDR3 spans 15 amino acids. The CDR3 loop reads CASSLAGQGFYEQYF. The DNA for the CDR3 is TGTGCCAGCAGCTTAGCGGGACAGGGGTTCTACGAGCAGTACTTC.

The rearrangement links TRBV20-1 to TRBJ1-3; D is undetermined. Germline CDR1 reads DFQATT; CDR2 reads SNEGSKA (reference sequence). The CDR3 covers 12 residues. V was cut by 3 bases and J by 3 bases, with 6 bases left in between. CDR3 loop: CSASRFGNTIYF. The CDR3 DNA sequence: TGCAGTGCTAGTCGGTTTGGAAACACCATATATTTT.

This clonotype was observed many times. The chain is built from TRBV7-8 and TRBJ2-1; D gene unclear. This CDR3 region has 11 residues. The germline gives CDR1 SGHVS, CDR2 FQNEAQ. V was cut by 0 bases and J by 8 bases, with 2 bases left in between. CDR3 DNA: TGTGCCAGCAGCTTAGCCTATGAGCAGTTCTTC. Protein sequence: CASSLAYEQFF. The variable domain in full, completed from reference TRBV7-8 and TRBJ2-1, reads GAGVSQSPRYKVAKRGQDVALRCDPISGHVSLFWYQQALGQGPEFLTYFQNEAQLDKSGLPSDRFFAERPEGSVSTLKIQRTQQEDSAVYLCASSLAYEQFFGPGTRLTVL.

The gene calls are TRBV7-9 and TRBJ2-2; D is undetermined. The CDR3 contains 14 residues. Looked up from germline, CDR1 is SEHNR and CDR2 is FQNEAQ (reference sequence). V dropped 1 base and J dropped 3 bases, with 6 bases sitting between them. The CDR3 reads CASSLEWDTGELFF. CDR3 sequence (DNA): TGTGCCAGCAGCTTAGAGTGGGACACCGGGGAGCTGTTTTTT.

V and J are TRBV20-1 and TRBJ2-2, with 7 bases aligning to TRBD2. V trimming: 2 bases; J trimming: 3 bases; junction bases outside the gene matches: 3. The CDR3 is 14 amino acids. Germline lookup yields CDR1 DFQATT and CDR2 SNEGSKA (reference sequence). The CDR3 spells CSARPAGYTGELFF. The DNA of the CDR3 is TGCAGTGCTAGACCAGCGGGGTACACCGGGGAGCTGTTTTTT.

This clonotype was observed a handful of times. The chain employs TRBV15 and TRBJ2-1; maybe TRBD1 (6 bases). This CDR3 comprises 15 residues. Trimming removed 0 bases from V and 4 bases from J, with 10 bases in between. In germline, CDR1 is LNHNV, CDR2 YYDKDF (reference sequence). CDR3 region: CATSRDRDTYNEQFF. The CDR3 bases are TGTGCCACCAGCAGAGATAGGGACACATACAATGAGCAGTTCTTC.

A remark on this clonotype: Germline is not matched at one junction end, which may reflect a read error. The genes are TRBV29-1 and TRBJ1-5, with D uncertain. Germline values: CDR1 SQVTM, CDR2 ANQGSEA. CDR3 length equals 12 residues. CDR3 nucleotide sequence: TGCAGCGTTAAAGATCTCAATCAGCCCCAGCATTTT. Translated: CSVKDLNQPQHF.